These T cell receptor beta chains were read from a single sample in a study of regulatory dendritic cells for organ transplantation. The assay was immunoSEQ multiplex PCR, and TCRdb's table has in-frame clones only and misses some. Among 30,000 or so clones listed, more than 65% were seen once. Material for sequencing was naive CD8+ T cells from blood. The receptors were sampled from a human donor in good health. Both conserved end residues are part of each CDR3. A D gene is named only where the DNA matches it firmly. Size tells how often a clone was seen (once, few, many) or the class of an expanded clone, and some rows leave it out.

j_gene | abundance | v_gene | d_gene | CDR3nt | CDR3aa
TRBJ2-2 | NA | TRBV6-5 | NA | TGTGCCAGCAGTCCACGCCGGGTCGGGGAGCTGTTTTTT | CASSPRRVGELFF
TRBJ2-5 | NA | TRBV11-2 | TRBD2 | TGTGCCAGCAGCCTAACGGGACTAGCGATACAAGAGACCCAGTACTTC | CASSLTGLAIQETQYF
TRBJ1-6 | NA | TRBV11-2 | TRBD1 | TGTGCCAGCAGCTTAGGGGGGACAGACCCTTGGAATTCACCCCTCCACTTT | CASSLGGTDPWNSPLHF
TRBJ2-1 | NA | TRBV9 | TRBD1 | TGTGCCAGCAGCGCAGAGGGGACAGCACACAATGAGCAGTTCTTC | CASSAEGTAHNEQFF
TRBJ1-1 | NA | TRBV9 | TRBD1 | TGTGCCAGCAGCCTACTGGGACAGCCGGTGGCCAACACTGAAGCTTTCTTT | CASSLLGQPVANTEAFF
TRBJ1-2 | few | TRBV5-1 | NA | TGCGCCAGCAGCTTGGGCAGGGGCCTCAGGAACTATGGCTACACCTTC | CASSLGRGLRNYGYTF
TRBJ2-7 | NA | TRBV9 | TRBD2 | TGTGCCAGCAGCGTAGTGGAGCGGGGGTTTAACGAGCAGTACTTC | CASSVVERGFNEQYF
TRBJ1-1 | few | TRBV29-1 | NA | TGCAGCGTTGGAGGGATAACTGAAGCTTTCTTT | CSVGGITEAFF
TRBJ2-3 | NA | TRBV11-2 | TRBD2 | TGTGCCAGCAGCTTAGGGGGACTAGCGGACACAGATACGCAGTATTTT | CASSLGGLADTDTQYF
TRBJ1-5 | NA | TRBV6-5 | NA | TGTGCCAGCAGTTACTCGTCGGGTTTTCAGCCCCAGCATTTT | CASSYSSGFQPQHF
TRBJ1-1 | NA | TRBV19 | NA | TGTGCCAGTAGTATGTCCAGGGCCACTGAAGCTTTCTTT | CASSMSRATEAFF
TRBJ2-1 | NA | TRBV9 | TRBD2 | TGTGCCAGCAGCGTAGCTACGATGGAGCGGGGGGTCGAGAATGAGCAGTTCTTC | CASSVATMERGVENEQFF
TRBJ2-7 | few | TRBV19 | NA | TGTGCCAGTACCGTGGTGGGAGGGGGCTCCTACGAGCAGTACTTC | CASTVVGGGSYEQYF
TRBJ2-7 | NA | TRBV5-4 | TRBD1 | TGTGCCAGCAGCCCGGGACAGGGAGCGACCTACGAGCAGTACTTC | CASSPGQGATYEQYF
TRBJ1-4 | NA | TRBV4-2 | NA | TGTGCCAGCAGCCTGAGGGAACGGGGTGAAAAACTGTTTTTT | CASSLRERGEKLFF
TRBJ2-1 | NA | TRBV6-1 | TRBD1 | TGTGCCAGCAGTGTTTACAGGGGGGAACTTAACAATGAGCAGTTCTTC | CASSVYRGELNNEQFF
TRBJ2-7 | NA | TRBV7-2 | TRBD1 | TGTGCCAGCAGCCTCGGGACAGGCGGCCCCTACGAGCAGTACTTC | CASSLGTGGPYEQYF
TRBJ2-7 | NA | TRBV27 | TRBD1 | TGTGCCAGCAGCCTGGGACAGAATTACGAGCAGTACTTC | CASSLGQNYEQYF
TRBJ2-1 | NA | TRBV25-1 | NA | TGTGCCAGCAGTGAAATCCACAGCAATGAGCAGTTCTTC | CASSEIHSNEQFF
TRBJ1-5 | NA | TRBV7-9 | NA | TGTGCCAGCAGCTTAGGAGCTTATAGCAATCAGCCCCAGCATTTT | CASSLGAYSNQPQHF
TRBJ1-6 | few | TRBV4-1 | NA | TGCGCCAGCAGCCAAGATGGCGCGGCAGGGGACTCACCCCTCCACTTT | CASSQDGAAGDSPLHF
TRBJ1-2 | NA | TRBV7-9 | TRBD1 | TGTGCCAGCAGCTTAGGGACAGGGGAGGCCCCTGGGTATGGCTACACCTTC | CASSLGTGEAPGYGYTF
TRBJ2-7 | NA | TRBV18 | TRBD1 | TGTGCCAGCTCACCACCGGGACAGGGGGCTCGTGAGCAGTACTTC | CASSPPGQGAREQYF
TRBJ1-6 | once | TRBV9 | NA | TGTGCCAGCAGCGTAGCGGGGGTTGAGCATTCACCCCTCCACTTT | CASSVAGVEHSPLHF
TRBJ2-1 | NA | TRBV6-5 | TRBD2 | TGTGCCAGCAGTTACCTCGGACTAGCGGGGCCCCATGTTGGGTTCTTC | CASSYLGLAGPHVGFF